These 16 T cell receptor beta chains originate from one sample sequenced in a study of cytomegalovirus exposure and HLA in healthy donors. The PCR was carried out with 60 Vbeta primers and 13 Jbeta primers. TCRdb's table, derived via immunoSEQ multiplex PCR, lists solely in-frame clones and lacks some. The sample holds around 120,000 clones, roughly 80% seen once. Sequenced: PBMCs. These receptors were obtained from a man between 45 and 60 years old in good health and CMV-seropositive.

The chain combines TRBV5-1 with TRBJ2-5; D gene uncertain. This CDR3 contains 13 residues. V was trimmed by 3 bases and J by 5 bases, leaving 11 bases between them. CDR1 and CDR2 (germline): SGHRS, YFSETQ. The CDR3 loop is CASSSWQRETQYF. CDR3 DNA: TGCGCCAGCAGCTCTTGGCAGAGGGAGACCCAGTACTTC.

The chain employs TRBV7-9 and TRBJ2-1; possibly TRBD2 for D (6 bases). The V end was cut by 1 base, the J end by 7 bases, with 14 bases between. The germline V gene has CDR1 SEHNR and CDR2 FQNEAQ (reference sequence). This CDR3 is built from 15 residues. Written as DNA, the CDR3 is TGTGCCAGCAGCTTAGTAGCGGAAAGGTGGAATGAGCAGTTCTTC. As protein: CASSLVAERWNEQFF.

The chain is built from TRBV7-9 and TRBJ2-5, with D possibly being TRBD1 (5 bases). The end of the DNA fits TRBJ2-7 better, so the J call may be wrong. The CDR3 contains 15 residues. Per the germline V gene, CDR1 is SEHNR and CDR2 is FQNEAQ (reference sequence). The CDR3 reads CASIPTDKSSYEQYF. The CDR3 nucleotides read TGTGCCAGCATCCCGACAGACAAGAGCTCCTACGAGCAGTACTTC.

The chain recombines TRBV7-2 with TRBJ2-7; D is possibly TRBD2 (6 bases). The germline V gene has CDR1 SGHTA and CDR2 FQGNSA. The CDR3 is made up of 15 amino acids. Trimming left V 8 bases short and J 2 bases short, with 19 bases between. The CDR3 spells CASGLLAPGPYEQYF. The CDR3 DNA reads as TGTGCCAGCGGTTTACTAGCTCCAGGGCCCTACGAGCAGTACTTC.

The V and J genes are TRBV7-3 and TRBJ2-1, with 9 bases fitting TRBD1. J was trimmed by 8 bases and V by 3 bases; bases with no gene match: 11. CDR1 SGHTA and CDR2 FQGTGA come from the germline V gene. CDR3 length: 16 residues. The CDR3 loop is CASSFVPGQGRHEQFF. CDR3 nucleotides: TGTGCCAGCAGCTTTGTTCCGGGACAGGGTCGTCATGAGCAGTTCTTC.

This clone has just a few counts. CDR3 bases: TGTGCCAGCAGTTTATTTTATAGAACGGGACAGAACAATGAAAAACTGTTTTTT. Translating gives CASSLFYRTGQNNEKLFF. The chain recombines TRBV28 with TRBJ1-4, with 7 bases aligning to TRBD1. This CDR3 has 18 amino acids. The junction had 13 bases not matched to a gene; V was cut back by 1 base and J by 5 bases. The germline V gene has CDR1 MDHEN and CDR2 SYDVKM.

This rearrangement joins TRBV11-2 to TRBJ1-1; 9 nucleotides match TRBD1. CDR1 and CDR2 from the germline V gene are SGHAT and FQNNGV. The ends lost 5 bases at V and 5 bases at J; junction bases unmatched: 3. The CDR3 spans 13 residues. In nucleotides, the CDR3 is TGTGCCAGCAGCCAGACAGGGGGGACTGAAGCTTTCTTT. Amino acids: CASSQTGGTEAFF.

This chain's CDR3 is CASSQERGFRTEAFF. The CDR3 DNA sequence: TGTGCCAGCAGCCAGGAGCGTGGATTCCGCACTGAAGCTTTCTTT. The chain recombines TRBV4-2 with TRBJ1-1; D uncertain. CDR1 LGHNA and CDR2 YNFKEQ come from the germline V gene. Trimming removed 3 bases at V and 4 bases at J, with 15 bases between. The CDR3 length is 15 residues.

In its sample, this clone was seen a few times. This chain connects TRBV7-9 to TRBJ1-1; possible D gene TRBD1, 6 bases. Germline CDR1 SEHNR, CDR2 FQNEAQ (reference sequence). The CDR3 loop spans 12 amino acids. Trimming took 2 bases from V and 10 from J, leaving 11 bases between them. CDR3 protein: CASSLIEGGAFF. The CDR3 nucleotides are TGTGCCAGCAGCTTAATAGAAGGGGGAGCTTTCTTT.

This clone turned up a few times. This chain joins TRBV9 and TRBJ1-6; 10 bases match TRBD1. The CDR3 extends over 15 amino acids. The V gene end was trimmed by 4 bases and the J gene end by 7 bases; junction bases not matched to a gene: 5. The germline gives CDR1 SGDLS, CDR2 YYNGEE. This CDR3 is CASSKGQGPNSPLHF. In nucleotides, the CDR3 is TGTGCCAGCAGCAAGGGACAGGGGCCCAATTCACCCCTCCACTTT. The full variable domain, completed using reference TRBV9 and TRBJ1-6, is DSGVTQTPKHLITATGQRVTLRCSPRSGDLSVYWYQQSLDQGLQFLIQYYNGEERAKGNILERFSAQQFPDLHSELNLSSLELGDSALYFCASSKGQGPNSPLHFGNGTRLTVT.

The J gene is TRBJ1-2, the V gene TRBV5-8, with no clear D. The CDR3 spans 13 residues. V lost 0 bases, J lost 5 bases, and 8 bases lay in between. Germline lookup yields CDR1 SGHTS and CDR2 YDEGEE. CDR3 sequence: CASSLGPGYGYTF. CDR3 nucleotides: TGTGCCAGCAGCTTGGGTCCCGGGTATGGCTACACCTTC. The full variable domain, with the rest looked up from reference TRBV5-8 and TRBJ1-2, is EAGVTQSPTHLIKTRGQQATLRCSPISGHTSVYWYQQALGLGLQFLLWYDEGEERNRGNFPPRFSGRQFPNYSSELNVNALELEDSALYLCASSLGPGYGYTFGSGTRLTVV.

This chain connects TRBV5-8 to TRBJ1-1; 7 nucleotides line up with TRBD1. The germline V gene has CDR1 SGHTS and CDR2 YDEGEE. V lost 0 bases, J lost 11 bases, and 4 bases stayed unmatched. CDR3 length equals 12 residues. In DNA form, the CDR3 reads TGTGCCAGCAGCTTGGAGACAGGGTGGGCTTTCTTT. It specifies CASSLETGWAFF. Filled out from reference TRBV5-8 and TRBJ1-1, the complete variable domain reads EAGVTQSPTHLIKTRGQQATLRCSPISGHTSVYWYQQALGLGLQFLLWYDEGEERNRGNFPPRFSGRQFPNYSSELNVNALELEDSALYLCASSLETGWAFFGQGTRLTVV.

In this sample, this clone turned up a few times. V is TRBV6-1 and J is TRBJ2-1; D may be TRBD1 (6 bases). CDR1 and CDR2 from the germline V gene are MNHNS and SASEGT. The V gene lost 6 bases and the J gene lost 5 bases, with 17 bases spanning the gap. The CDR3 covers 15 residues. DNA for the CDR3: TGTGCCAGCAGCAGAGGGGGAGCTAGCAACAATGAGCAGTTCTTC. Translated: CASSRGGASNNEQFF.

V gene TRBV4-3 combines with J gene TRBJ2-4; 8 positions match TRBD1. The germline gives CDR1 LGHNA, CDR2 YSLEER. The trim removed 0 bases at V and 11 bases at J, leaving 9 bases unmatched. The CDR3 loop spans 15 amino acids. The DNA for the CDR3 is TGCGCCAGCAGCCAAGATCACAGGGGGTTCCGCGTTCAGTACTTC. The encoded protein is CASSQDHRGFRVQYF.

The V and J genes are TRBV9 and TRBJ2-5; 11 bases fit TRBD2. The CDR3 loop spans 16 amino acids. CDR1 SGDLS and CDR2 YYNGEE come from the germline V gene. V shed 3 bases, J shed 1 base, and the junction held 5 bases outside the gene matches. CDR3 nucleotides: TGTGCCAGCAGCGCCTCTAGCGGGAGGACCCAAGAGACCCAGTACTTC. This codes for CASSASSGRTQETQYF.

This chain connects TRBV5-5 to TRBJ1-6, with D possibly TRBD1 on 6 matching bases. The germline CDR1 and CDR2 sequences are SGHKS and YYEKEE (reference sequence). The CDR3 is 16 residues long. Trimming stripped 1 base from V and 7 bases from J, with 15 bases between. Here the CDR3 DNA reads TGTGCCAGCAGCTTGACTCGGGGGGCTGTGAATTCACCCCTCCACTTT. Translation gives CASSLTRGAVNSPLHF.